One sample yielded the 18 T cell receptor beta chains listed below, sequenced in a study of neurological immune-mediated disorders. Each CDR3 protein gets one entry after TCRdb re-called the 5' RACE reads with MiXCR. The table shows about 46,000 distinct CDR3 sequences, with around 1.9% occurring only once. The sequencing input was PBMCs. The receptor source for this set is a woman aged 40 to 50 with multiple sclerosis.

This clonotype showed up many times. This sequence joins TRBV15 and TRBJ1-2, with no clear D. The germline CDR1 and CDR2 sequences are LNHNV and YYDKDF (reference sequence). The V end lost 5 bases, the J end lost 4 bases, and 11 bases lay between the germline ends. The CDR3 consists of 13 residues. The CDR3 nucleotides are TGTGCCACCAGCGGGGAGGGAAGCTATGGCTACACCTTC. This encodes CATSGEGSYGYTF.

Turning to this clonotype: The CDR3 carries no conserved terminal phenylalanine or tryptophan, so it likely arises from a read error. The chain joins TRBV6-2 or TRBV6-3 to TRBJ1-4, with unresolved D. Germline assignment: CDR1 MNHEY and CDR2 SVGEGT. V was pared by 1 base and J by 14 bases, with 11 bases between. The CDR3 length is 12 residues. Here the CDR3 DNA reads TGTGCCAGCAGTTACTATCGGGAGCGGCTGTTTATT. This sequence encodes CASSYYRERLFI.

The table lists this clonotype with many counts. The rearrangement joins TRBV24-1 to TRBJ2-7; D is unresolved. The V end lost 1 base, the J end lost 5 bases, and 14 bases lay between the germline ends. Germline V gene data show CDR1 as KGHDR and CDR2 as SFDVKD. The CDR3 spans 15 residues. This chain's CDR3 is CATSDLRPERDEQYF. CDR3 in DNA: TGTGCCACCAGTGATTTACGACCTGAACGCGACGAGCAGTACTTC.

This clonotype was picked up many times. The chain recombines TRBV7-9 with TRBJ1-2; D not certain. Trimming stripped 4 bases from V and 1 base from J, with 10 bases between. Germline lookup yields CDR1 SEHNR and CDR2 FQNEAQ (reference sequence). The CDR3 is 14 amino acids. The CDR3 region is CASSSIMFNYGYTF. CDR3 bases: TGTGCCAGCAGCTCCATTATGTTTAACTATGGCTACACCTTC.

This clonotype has a count of ten or more. The chain combines TRBV9 with TRBJ2-5; 8 positions match TRBD1. The germline gives CDR1 SGDLS, CDR2 YYNGEE. V shed 0 bases, J shed 0 bases, and the junction held 1 base outside the gene matches. The CDR3 is made up of 15 amino acids. CDR3 loop: CASSVGTGYQETQYF. The DNA for the CDR3 is TGTGCCAGCAGCGTAGGGACAGGGTACCAAGAGACCCAGTACTTC.

At least ten counts were recorded for this clonotype. V and J are TRBV12-3 or TRBV12-4 and TRBJ1-2; no clear D. The CDR3 loop spans 13 amino acids. Trimming removed 3 bases from V and 1 base from J, with 6 bases in between. The chain's CDR3 is CASSLSNNYGYTF. DNA for the CDR3: TGTGCCAGCAGTTTGAGCAATAACTATGGCTACACCTTC.

The sample holds many counts of this clonotype. The chain is built from TRBV7-3 and TRBJ2-1, with D tentatively TRBD2 (6 bases). V was pared by 1 base and J by 10 bases, with 11 bases between. Germline-derived CDR1 and CDR2 are SGHTA and FQGTGA. This CDR3 spans 13 amino acids. In nucleotides, the CDR3 is TGTGCCAGCAGCTTAAACCTGAGCGGGGAGCAGTTCTTC. As protein: CASSLNLSGEQFF.

This clonotype has a count of ten or more. The DNA of the CDR3 is TGCAGTGCTACCCTCGGACTAGCGGGGGGCACATCCGATACGCAGTATTTT. This encodes CSATLGLAGGTSDTQYF. This chain links TRBV20-1 with TRBJ2-3, with 14 bases matching TRBD2. The CDR3 consists of 17 residues. The ends lost 4 bases at V and 6 bases at J; junction bases unmatched: 12. From germline, CDR1 is DFQATT and CDR2 SNEGSKA (reference sequence).

This clonotype showed up many times. CDR3 nucleotide sequence: TGCGCCAGCAGGCTGACTAGCGGGGCGGCAGATACGCAGTATTTT. It is translated as CASRLTSGAADTQYF. The chain recombines TRBV4-1 with TRBJ2-3; 11 bases are shared with TRBD2. The CDR3 loop spans 15 amino acids. Germline V CDR1 and CDR2: MGHRA, YSYEKL. V shed 6 bases, J shed 4 bases, and the junction held 6 bases outside the gene matches.

This clonotype was counted at least ten times. This chain links TRBV14 with TRBJ2-3; tentatively, D is TRBD2 (5 bases). V lost 4 bases and J 0 bases, leaving 11 bases between the germline ends. The CDR3 has 15 residues. Germline V lookup: CDR1 SGHDN, CDR2 FVKESK. For the CDR3, the DNA is TGTGCCAGCAGCCCGACTTGGACTAGCACAGATACGCAGTATTTT. This codes for CASSPTWTSTDTQYF.

This clonotype was observed many times. The chain couples TRBV12-3 or TRBV12-4 to TRBJ2-5; TRBD2 aligns across 7 bases. The V and J ends lost 3 bases and 5 bases, in that order; junction bases with no gene match: 6. The CDR3 is 14 residues long. CDR3 nucleotide sequence: TGTGCCAGCAGTTTTTATGTGGGGGGGGAGACCCAGTACTTC. Its translation: CASSFYVGGETQYF.

This clonotype has ten or more counts. The V call is TRBV2, the J call TRBJ1-5; D remains ambiguous. CDR1 is SNHLY, CDR2 FYNNEI, per germline. The CDR3 loop spans 14 amino acids. V dropped 6 bases and J dropped 5 bases, with 14 bases sitting between them. CDR3 residues: CASSGVSGHQPQHF. The CDR3 nucleotides are TGTGCCAGCAGCGGCGTCTCAGGACATCAGCCCCAGCATTTT.

This clonotype was observed many times. The gene calls are TRBV20-1 and TRBJ2-3, with TRBD2 identical over 13 bases. The germline CDR1 and CDR2 sequences are DFQATT and SNEGSKA (reference sequence). J lost 0 bases, V lost 6 bases, and 9 bases had no gene match. The CDR3 is 17 amino acids. CDR3 bases: TGCAGTGCCCTGACTAGCGGGGGGTTCCAGAGCACAGATACGCAGTATTTT. This sequence encodes CSALTSGGFQSTDTQYF.

This clonotype appeared a few times. The rearrangement joins TRBV4-1 to TRBJ1-3; possibly TRBD1 for D (5 bases). CDR3 length equals 14 residues. V lost 4 bases and J 1 base, leaving 8 bases between the germline ends. Germline V lookup: CDR1 MGHRA, CDR2 YSYEKL. The CDR3 loop reads CASSPGYSGNTIYF. CDR3 DNA sequence: TGCGCCAGCAGCCCAGGGTATTCTGGAAACACCATATATTTT.

A remark on this clonotype: This CDR3 is missing its conserved last phenylalanine or tryptophan, likely due to a read error. The V call is TRBV9, the J call TRBJ2-7, with D perhaps TRBD2 (5 bases). CDR1 and CDR2 from the germline V gene are SGDLS and YYNGEE. The V gene lost 0 bases and the J gene lost 0 bases, with 7 bases spanning the gap. This CDR3 has 14 amino acids. CDR3 bases: TGTGCCAGCAGCGTAGAAGCGGACTCCTACGAGCAGTACAAC. It codes for CASSVEADSYEQYN.

This clonotype was seen at least ten times. The V and J genes are TRBV7-9 and TRBJ1-1; the D is unclear. This CDR3 is built from 13 residues. The V gene lost 2 bases and the J gene lost 1 base, with 5 bases spanning the gap. The V gene's germline CDR1 is SEHNR and CDR2 FQNEAQ (reference sequence). CDR3 residues: CASSLSANTEAFF. As DNA, the CDR3 is TGTGCCAGCAGCTTATCGGCGAACACTGAAGCTTTCTTT.

This clonotype has ten or more counts. The CDR3 nucleotides read TGTGCCAGCAGCTTACAGGGGCCCCTCCACTTT. Translated: CASSLQGPLHF. The chain links TRBV7-9 to TRBJ1-6, with D possibly being TRBD1 (6 bases). The ends were cut back, 2 bases at V and 13 bases at J, with 6 bases in the middle. The CDR3 contains 11 residues. The V gene's germline CDR1 is SEHNR and CDR2 FQNEAQ (reference sequence).

This clonotype was counted at least ten times. The rearrangement joins TRBV29-1 to TRBJ2-3; 9 bases map to TRBD1. The trim removed 5 bases at V and 3 bases at J, leaving 12 bases unmatched. Germline values: CDR1 SQVTM, CDR2 ANQGSEA. The CDR3 has 16 residues. CDR3 coding DNA: TGCAGCGTTCCGACCCTAGGACAGGGGACGACAGATACGCAGTATTTT. Translation gives CSVPTLGQGTTDTQYF.